This is a list of T cell receptor beta chains from one sample in a study of PD-1 blockade in classical Hodgkin lymphoma. Clones were read by immunoSEQ multiplex PCR, and TCRdb kept only the in-frame ones, dropping some. The sample has about 46,000 clones; less than 85% are singletons. The sequencing here drew on peripheral blood mononuclear cells (PBMCs), taken before the second cycle of nivolumab. The receptor set was obtained from a human donor with classical Hodgkin lymphoma. The CDR3 runs from the conserved cysteine through the conserved F or W. D genes are given only for firm matches. Only part of the rows carry a size: once, few, many, or a class if the clone is expanded.

D	size	V	J	CDR3	DNA
TRBD2	.	TRBV18	TRBJ2-3	CASSPTSGSTDTQYF	TGTGCCAGCTCGCCGACTAGCGGTAGCACAGATACGCAGTATTTT
.	.	TRBV6-1	TRBJ1-1	CASIGDGEAFF	TGTGCCAGCATTGGGGACGGCGAGGCTTTCTTT
.	.	TRBV11-3	TRBJ2-7	CASSLESYEQYF	TGTGCCAGCAGCTTAGAATCCTACGAGCAGTACTTC
.	.	TRBV6-1	TRBJ1-2	CASKIDRAASYTF	TGTGCCAGCAAAATCGACAGAGCAGCAAGCTACACCTTC
.	few	TRBV6-5	TRBJ1-6	CASSFLGFPYNSPLHF	TGTGCCAGCAGTTTTTTGGGGTTTCCCTATAATTCACCCCTCCACTTT
TRBD1	once	TRBV11-2	TRBJ1-3	CASSPGQGAGGNTIYF	TGTGCCAGCAGCCCCGGACAGGGGGCGGGTGGAAACACCATATATTTT
.	once	TRBV6-5	TRBJ1-5	CASRVQGYSNQPQHF	TGTGCCAGCCGAGTTCAGGGGTATAGCAATCAGCCCCAGCATTTT
.	.	TRBV2	TRBJ2-1	CASSENRHEQFF	TGTGCCAGCAGTGAAAATCGGCATGAGCAGTTCTTC
.	.	TRBV2	TRBJ1-4	CASSDDRTNEKLFF	TGTGCCAGCAGCGACGACAGGACTAATGAAAAACTGTTTTTT
.	.	TRBV5-1	TRBJ1-3	CASSSLGSSGNTIYF	TGCGCCAGCAGTAGTTTGGGATCCTCTGGAAACACCATATATTTT
.	.	TRBV5-1	TRBJ2-7	CASSGDGDVTYEQYF	TGCGCCAGCAGCGGGGACGGCGACGTTACCTACGAGCAGTACTTC
.	.	TRBV13	TRBJ2-3	CASSPESGPDTQYF	TGTGCCAGCAGCCCGGAATCGGGGCCAGATACGCAGTATTTT
TRBD1	.	TRBV14	TRBJ1-1	CARWVLPGQGNTEAFF	TGTGCCAGATGGGTGCTGCCGGGACAGGGAAACACTGAAGCTTTCTTT
TRBD1	.	TRBV28	TRBJ2-1	CASSLMPGQGAGNEQFF	TGTGCCAGCAGTTTAATGCCGGGACAGGGGGCAGGGAATGAGCAGTTCTTC
.	once	TRBV5-8	TRBJ1-6	CASSLGRTPNSPLHF	TGTGCCAGCAGCTTGGGCAGGACCCCTAATTCACCCCTCCACTTT
.	.	TRBV29-1	TRBJ2-7	CSVEGVRGEQYF	TGCAGCGTTGAAGGGGTAAGAGGCGAGCAGTACTTC
TRBD2	.	TRBV5-1	TRBJ2-2	CASSLLSGLAGYTGELFF	TGCGCCAGCAGCTTGTTATCTGGTCTAGCGGGCTACACCGGGGAGCTGTTTTTT
TRBD1	.	TRBV7-6	TRBJ1-2	CASSPTTGGKYGYTF	TGTGCCAGCAGCCCAACGACAGGGGGCAAGTATGGCTACACCTTC
TRBD1	once	TRBV9	TRBJ1-2	CASSGQGYGYTF	TGTGCCAGCAGCGGACAGGGGTATGGCTACACCTTC
TRBD2	.	TRBV27	TRBJ2-7	CASSNFGTSGYEQYF	TGTGCCAGCAGTAATTTCGGGACTAGCGGCTACGAGCAGTACTTC
.	.	TRBV9	TRBJ2-1	CASSVGGRAYNEQFF	TGTGCCAGCAGCGTAGGTGGGCGGGCGTACAATGAGCAGTTCTTC
TRBD2	.	TRBV2	TRBJ2-4	CASSERESAKNIQYF	TGTGCCAGCAGTGAGCGGGAGTCGGCCAAAAACATTCAGTACTTC
.	.	TRBV7-6	TRBJ2-3	CASSLATLDTQYF	TGTGCCAGCAGCTTAGCGACCCTCGATACGCAGTATTTT
.	.	TRBV19	TRBJ2-7	CASSMKFIGSHEQYF	TGTGCCAGTAGTATGAAGTTTATAGGGTCCCACGAGCAGTACTTC
TRBD2	few	TRBV4-2	TRBJ2-3	CASSQHLSGGVSDTQYF	TGTGCCAGCAGCCAACATCTTAGCGGGGGGGTTTCAGATACGCAGTATTTT
.	medium-sized	TRBV6-4	TRBJ1-1	CASSYSLGGAEAFF	TGTGCCAGCAGTTACTCCCTGGGGGGGGCTGAAGCTTTCTTT
TRBD1	.	TRBV5-1	TRBJ1-1	CASSLPGGGTEAFF	TGCGCCAGCAGCTTGCCAGGGGGCGGCACTGAAGCTTTCTTT
TRBD1	.	TRBV20-1	TRBJ1-1	CSARKGQGQFF	TGCAGTGCTCGAAAAGGACAGGGCCAGTTCTTT
TRBD1	once	TRBV5-5	TRBJ1-2	CASSGTGGAYGYTF	TGTGCCAGCAGCGGTACAGGGGGGGCCTATGGCTACACCTTC
TRBD2	few	TRBV4-1	TRBJ2-7	CASSQVLAGGGYEQYF	TGCGCCAGCAGCCAAGTTCTAGCGGGCGGAGGCTACGAGCAGTACTTC
TRBD1	.	TRBV6-5	TRBJ2-7	CASSLGTGMNEQYF	TGTGCCAGCAGTTTGGGGACAGGGATGAACGAGCAGTACTTC
TRBD1	.	TRBV6-1	TRBJ1-5	CASEAGGVQPQHF	TGTGCCAGCGAGGCAGGGGGCGTTCAGCCCCAGCATTTT
.	.	TRBV11-2	TRBJ1-1	CASSFRRINTEAFF	TGTGCCAGCAGCTTCCGACGGATAAACACTGAAGCTTTCTTT
TRBD2	.	TRBV6-6	TRBJ2-1	CASSYGGGLYNEQFF	TGTGCCAGCAGTTACGGCGGGGGGCTCTACAATGAGCAGTTCTTC
TRBD2	.	TRBV28	TRBJ2-1	CASSFPSPGLEGSSYNEQFF	TGTGCCAGCAGTTTTCCTTCACCGGGACTAGAAGGCAGTTCCTACAATGAGCAGTTCTTC
.	.	TRBV4-2	TRBJ1-1	CASSQPPITEAFF	TGTGCCAGCAGCCAACCCCCTATCACTGAAGCTTTCTTT
.	.	TRBV10-3	TRBJ2-5	CAISADYQETQYF	TGTGCCATCAGTGCAGACTACCAAGAGACCCAGTACTTC
.	.	TRBV5-1	TRBJ1-1	CASSLVVIGENTEAFF	TGCGCCAGCAGCTTGGTAGTCATCGGTGAGAACACTGAAGCTTTCTTT
.	once	TRBV7-2	TRBJ1-2	CASSLAGGGARYNYGYTF	TGTGCCAGCAGCTTAGCGGGGGGAGGGGCGCGATATAACTATGGCTACACCTTC
TRBD2	.	TRBV9	TRBJ2-1	CASSVGVAGGRSYNEQFF	TGTGCCAGCAGCGTAGGGGTAGCGGGGGGGCGGTCCTACAATGAGCAGTTCTTC
.	.	TRBV28	TRBJ1-2	CASSLYRDGYTF	TGTGCCAGCAGTTTATACAGGGACGGCTACACCTTC